These 27 T cell receptor beta chains were all obtained from the same sample, sequenced in a study of T cell changes during pregnancy in multiple sclerosis. Sequencing used immunoSEQ multiplex PCR; TCRdb keeps in-frame clones, though not all of them. The sample shows fewer than 65,000 clones, 91% of them seen only once. Sequenced here: peripheral blood, sampled in the third trimester of pregnancy. The receptor set was obtained from a female donor in good health, enrolled as a control in a pregnancy study.

The V call is TRBV15, the J call TRBJ2-7, with 9 bases aligning to TRBD1. Germline lookup yields CDR1 LNHNV and CDR2 YYDKDF (reference sequence). The CDR3 has 14 residues. J gave up 4 bases and V 3 bases, and 4 bases lay outside the gene matches. CDR3 sequence: CATSRGQGGYEQYF. The CDR3 DNA sequence: TGTGCCACCAGCAGGGGACAGGGCGGATACGAGCAGTACTTC.

This clone is medium-sized in the sample. J is TRBJ1-1 and V is TRBV10-1, with D perhaps matching TRBD1 (5 bases). Germline V lookup: CDR1 WNHNN, CDR2 SYGVQD (reference sequence). The CDR3 length is 14 residues. Trimming cost V 6 bases and J 1 base, with 12 bases left between them. CDR3 residues: CASSRGESNTEAFF. CDR3 coding DNA: TGCGCCAGCAGCCGGGGGGAATCGAACACTGAAGCTTTCTTT.

This chain links TRBV5-6 with TRBJ2-2, with D possibly being TRBD1 (7 bases). Looked up from germline, CDR1 is SGHDT and CDR2 is YYEEEE. The CDR3 covers 16 residues. The V gene lost 2 bases and the J gene lost 5 bases, with 16 bases spanning the gap. The CDR3 sequence is CASSFPEGAGTGELFF. The CDR3 coding sequence is TGTGCCAGCAGCTTTCCGGAGGGGGCAGGGACCGGGGAGCTGTTTTTT.

The genes are TRBV30 and TRBJ2-7; TRBD1 agrees at 11 bases. V was pared by 5 bases and J by 3 bases, with 15 bases of the junction left unmatched. Germline V gene lookup returns CDR1 GTSNPN and CDR2 SVGIG (reference sequence). The CDR3 covers 17 residues. The chain's CDR3 is CAWSRKLGTGGFYEQYF. CDR3 bases: TGTGCCTGGTCAAGAAAACTCGGGACAGGGGGTTTCTACGAGCAGTACTTC.

CDR3 protein: CASSPPNRNTGELFF. In nucleotides, the CDR3 is TGTGCCAGCTCACCACCAAACAGGAACACCGGGGAGCTGTTTTTT. V gene TRBV18 combines with J gene TRBJ2-2; D remains unclear. Trimming removed 0 bases at V and 1 base at J, with 6 bases between. Germline V gene lookup returns CDR1 KGHSH and CDR2 LQKENI. The CDR3 length is 15 residues.

This sequence joins TRBV5-6 and TRBJ1-2, with 10 bases that match TRBD1. Germline lookup yields CDR1 SGHDT and CDR2 YYEEEE. This CDR3 has 15 amino acids. V shed 1 base and J 8 bases; nucleotides not matched to a gene: 8. The chain's CDR3 is CASSLLTGGAVGYTF. CDR3 DNA: TGTGCCAGCAGCTTGTTGACAGGGGGCGCAGTAGGCTACACCTTC.

The genes are TRBV30 and TRBJ2-7, with TRBD1 matching 8 bases. V lost 4 bases to trimming and J lost 2 bases; unmatched junction nucleotides: 7. The germline CDR1 and CDR2 sequences are GTSNPN and SVGIG (reference sequence). The CDR3 is 14 amino acids. CDR3 sequence reads: CAWTGQGAPYEQYF. The DNA for the CDR3 is TGTGCCTGGACCGGACAGGGAGCTCCCTACGAGCAGTACTTC.

This chain uses TRBV27 with TRBJ2-7; no firm D call. The CDR3 loop spans 16 amino acids. V was trimmed by 2 bases and J by 2 bases, leaving 16 bases between them. In germline, CDR1 is MNHEY, CDR2 SMNVEV (reference sequence). The CDR3 nucleotides are TGTGCCAGCAGTTTAGGTTCGAATGTGGGCACCTACGAGCAGTACTTC. Residues: CASSLGSNVGTYEQYF.

The chain couples TRBV10-1 to TRBJ2-3; maybe TRBD2 (6 bases). This CDR3 has 14 residues. Germline lookup yields CDR1 WNHNN and CDR2 SYGVQD (reference sequence). The V and J ends lost 5 bases and 4 bases respectively, with 13 bases between them. CDR3 region: CASSPLGGADTQYF. The CDR3 region has the DNA TGCGCCAGCAGTCCCTTGGGGGGTGCAGATACGCAGTATTTT.

The chain employs TRBV29-1 and TRBJ1-2; 7 bases map to TRBD1. V was clipped by 6 bases and J by 4 bases; unmatched bases: 2. Germline V gene sequence: CDR1 SQVTM, CDR2 ANQGSEA. CDR3 length equals 11 residues. CDR3 DNA: TGCAGCGTGGGACAGCTCTATGGCTACACCTTC. Residues: CSVGQLYGYTF. Full variable domain (outside the CDR3, taken from reference TRBV29-1 and TRBJ1-2): SAVISQKPSRDICQRGTSLTIQCQVDSQVTMMFWYRQQPGQSLTLIATANQGSEATYESGFVIDKFPISRPNLTFSTLTVSNMSPEDSSIYLCSVGQLYGYTFGSGTRLTVV.

This clone was counted a single time. V and J are TRBV10-3 and TRBJ1-1; unclear D gene. Between the trimmed V and J ends, which lost 10 bases and 1 base, there was a span of 7 bases. Germline V CDR1 and CDR2: ENHRY, SYGVKD. The CDR3 consists of 11 residues. DNA of the CDR3: TGTGCCACTTTAAAGAACACTGAAGCTTTCTTT. It codes for CATLKNTEAFF.

The chain carries TRBV19 and TRBJ1-1, with D maybe TRBD1 (5 bases). The CDR3 is 14 amino acids. Germline CDR1 reads LNHDA; CDR2 reads SQIVND (reference sequence). Trimming shortened V by 7 bases and J by 4 bases, and 16 bases separated the two germline ends. CDR3 protein: CASKEGTLGTEAFF. The CDR3 DNA is TGTGCCAGTAAGGAGGGGACCCTGGGCACTGAAGCTTTCTTT.

The gene calls are TRBV18 and TRBJ2-7, with 11 bases fitting TRBD1. The V gene end was trimmed by 0 bases and the J gene end by 5 bases; junction bases not matched to a gene: 0. The CDR3 contains 14 residues. Germline lookup yields CDR1 KGHSH and CDR2 LQKENI. The CDR3 nucleotides are TGTGCCAGCTCACCACCGGACAGGGGGCACGAGCAGTACTTC. This gives the protein CASSPPDRGHEQYF.

This sequence joins TRBV6-6 and TRBJ1-1; a weak D match, TRBD1 (6 bases). Germline V gene lookup returns CDR1 MNHNY and CDR2 SVGAGI (reference sequence). The V and J ends lost 4 bases and 5 bases respectively, with 14 bases between them. The CDR3 has 14 residues. The CDR3 loop is CASSSIQGSTEAFF. The CDR3, as DNA: TGTGCCAGCAGTTCCATACAGGGTTCTACTGAAGCTTTCTTT.

The chain links TRBV27 to TRBJ2-2; D perhaps matches TRBD2 (5 bases). V was clipped by 7 bases and J by 3 bases, with 6 bases between them. CDR3 length equals 12 residues. Germline CDR1 and CDR2: MNHEY and SMNVEV (reference sequence). This CDR3 reads CASKRDTGELFF. As DNA, the CDR3 is TGTGCCAGCAAGAGGGACACCGGGGAGCTGTTTTTT.

This sequence joins TRBV7-8 and TRBJ2-1, with TRBD2 matching 8 bases. The CDR3 is 16 amino acids. Losses at the gene ends were 4 bases for V and 8 bases for J; bases not matched to a gene: 13. Germline V gives CDR1 SGHVS, CDR2 FQNEAQ. As DNA, the CDR3 is TGTGCCAGCAGCTCCAGTGCCGGGACTAGTAACGATGAGCAGTTCTTC. It encodes CASSSSAGTSNDEQFF.

The CDR3 nucleotides are TGTGCCAGCAGCCGGGGGGGGAGCACAGATACGCAGTATTTT. Translating it yields CASSRGGSTDTQYF. The chain is built from TRBV7-9 and TRBJ2-3; TRBD2 agrees at 8 bases. V was pared by 5 bases and J by 0 bases, with 1 base of the junction left unmatched. From germline, CDR1 is SEHNR and CDR2 FQNEAQ (reference sequence). This CDR3 is built from 14 residues.

The rearrangement uses TRBV28 and TRBJ1-1, with a possible D match to TRBD1 (5 bases). Trimming took 5 bases from V and 4 from J, leaving 14 bases between them. Per germline, CDR1 MDHEN and CDR2 SYDVKM. The length of the CDR3 is 14 residues. In DNA form, the CDR3 reads TGTGCCAGCAGTCAGTCGGGGGGTAGCACTGAAGCTTTCTTT. Protein: CASSQSGGSTEAFF.

This sequence joins TRBV6-4 and TRBJ2-1, with a tentative D call TRBD2 (5 bases). The V end was cut by 2 bases, the J end by 6 bases, with 11 bases between. Germline assignment: CDR1 MRHNA and CDR2 SNTAGT. This CDR3 has 14 residues. CDR3 sequence: CASSDDPRGNEQFF. CDR3 nucleotide sequence: TGTGCCAGCAGTGACGACCCCCGGGGCAATGAGCAGTTCTTC.

A word on this clone: The junction does not match germline at one end; this may be a read error. The chain joins TRBV27 to TRBJ2-1; TRBD2 aligns across 10 bases. Looked up from germline, CDR1 is MNHEY and CDR2 is SMNVEV (reference sequence). CDR3 length equals 15 residues. DNA of the CDR3: TGTGCCAGCAATTTAGCGGGAGGAGGGCGGAGTGAGCAGTTCTTC. It yields the protein CASNLAGGGRSEQFF.

This clone came up a few times. The CDR3 spells CASSYGGNEQFF. CDR3 DNA: TGTGCCAGCAGCTACGGAGGCAATGAGCAGTTCTTC. V is TRBV5-4 and J is TRBJ2-1; D may be TRBD2 (5 bases). The CDR3 spans 12 residues. Trimming left V 3 bases short and J 6 bases short, with 7 bases between. CDR1 and CDR2 from the germline V gene are SGHNT and YYREEE (reference sequence).

V usage is TRBV11-2 and J usage is TRBJ2-1; 9 bases map to TRBD1. The junction had 11 bases not matched to a gene; V was cut back by 6 bases and J by 8 bases. CDR1 SGHAT and CDR2 FQNNGV come from the germline V gene. CDR3 length equals 15 residues. In DNA, the CDR3 is TGTGCCAGCAGGCCCACCGGGACAGGGTCTGATGAGCAGTTCTTC. It translates to CASRPTGTGSDEQFF. The whole variable domain, filled in from reference TRBV11-2 and TRBJ2-1, reads EAGVAQSPRYKIIEKRQSVAFWCNPISGHATLYWYQQILGQGPKLLIQFQNNGVVDDSQLPKDRFSAERLKGVDSTLKIQPAKLEDSAVYLCASRPTGTGSDEQFFGPGTRLTVL.

The rearrangement links TRBV7-2 to TRBJ2-1; D is possibly TRBD2 (5 bases). The V and J ends lost 3 bases and 8 bases respectively, with 14 bases between them. Germline assignment: CDR1 SGHTA and CDR2 FQGNSA. This CDR3 is built from 14 residues. The chain's CDR3 is CASSLSRRKDEQFF. CDR3 DNA sequence: TGTGCCAGCAGCTTGTCGCGGAGGAAGGATGAGCAGTTCTTC.

In this sample, this clone turned up a few times. The rearrangement links TRBV27 to TRBJ2-1; 10 nucleotides line up with TRBD2. The CDR3 has 17 residues. CDR1 MNHEY and CDR2 SMNVEV come from the germline V gene (reference sequence). V lost 3 bases to trimming and J lost 8 bases; unmatched junction nucleotides: 13. CDR3 protein: CASSFRLAGLRNDEQFF. CDR3 coding DNA: TGTGCCAGCAGTTTCCGACTAGCGGGCTTAAGGAACGATGAGCAGTTCTTC.

The gene calls are TRBV27 and TRBJ1-5; 8 nucleotides align to TRBD1. Germline CDR1 is MNHEY and CDR2 is SMNVEV (reference sequence). J gave up 6 bases and V 7 bases, and 5 bases lay outside the gene matches. The CDR3 consists of 13 residues. The CDR3 reads CASTDRGGQPQHF. CDR3 DNA sequence: TGTGCCAGCACCGACAGGGGCGGTCAGCCCCAGCATTTT.

The chain couples TRBV7-8 to TRBJ1-5; D is ambiguous. This CDR3 spans 15 amino acids. The germline V gene encodes CDR1 SGHVS and CDR2 FQNEAQ. V was shortened by 1 base and J by 0 bases, with 7 bases between the two germline ends. For the CDR3, the DNA is TGTGCCAGCAGCTTAGGTACAGTTAGCAATCAGCCCCAGCATTTT. Its protein is CASSLGTVSNQPQHF.

The chain carries TRBV30 and TRBJ1-5, with 8 bases matching TRBD1. The CDR3 has 16 amino acids. Trimming took 2 bases from V and 2 from J; bases not matched to a gene: 8. Germline V lookup: CDR1 GTSNPN, CDR2 SVGIG (reference sequence). The CDR3 nucleotides are TGTGCCTGGAGTTTTAACAGGGGGATCGGCAATCAGCCCCAGCATTTT. It is translated as CAWSFNRGIGNQPQHF. The variable domain in full, completed from reference TRBV30 and TRBJ1-5, reads SQTIHQWPATLVQPVGSPLSLECTVEGTSNPNLYWYRQAAGRGLQLLFYSVGIGQISSEVPQNLSASRPQDRQFILSSKKLLLSDSGFYLCAWSFNRGIGNQPQHFGDGTRLSIL.